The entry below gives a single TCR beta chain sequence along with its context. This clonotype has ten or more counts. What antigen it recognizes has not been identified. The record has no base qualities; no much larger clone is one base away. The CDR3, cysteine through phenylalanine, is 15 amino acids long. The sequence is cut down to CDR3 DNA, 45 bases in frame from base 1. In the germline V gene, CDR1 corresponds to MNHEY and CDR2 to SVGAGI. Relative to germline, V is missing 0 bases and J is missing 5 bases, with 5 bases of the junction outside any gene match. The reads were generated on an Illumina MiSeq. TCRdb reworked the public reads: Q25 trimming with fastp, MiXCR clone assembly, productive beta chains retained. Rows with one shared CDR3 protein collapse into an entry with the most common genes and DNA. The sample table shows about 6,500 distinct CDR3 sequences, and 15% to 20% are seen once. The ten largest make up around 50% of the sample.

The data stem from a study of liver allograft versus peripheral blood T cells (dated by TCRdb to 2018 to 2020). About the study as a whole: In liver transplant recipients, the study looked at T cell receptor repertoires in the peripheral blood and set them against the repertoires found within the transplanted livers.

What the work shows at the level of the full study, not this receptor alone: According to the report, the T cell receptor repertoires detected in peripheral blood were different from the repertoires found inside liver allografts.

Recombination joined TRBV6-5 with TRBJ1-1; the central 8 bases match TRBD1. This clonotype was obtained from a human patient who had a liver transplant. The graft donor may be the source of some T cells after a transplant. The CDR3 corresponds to CASSYSTTGGTEAFF. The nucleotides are TGTGCCAGCAGTTACTCGACTACAGGGGGGACTGAAGCTTTCTTT.